This paragraph reports one T cell receptor beta chain. This clone showed up just a few times. No cognate antigen has been identified for it. Qualities for individual bases were not recorded, and no much larger clone is one base off. From each donor, a single peripheral blood sample of about 116 mL on average was drawn into heparinised tubes. Using a panel that included CD45RO, CCR7, CD25, CD127, CD95 and CD27, naive, central memory, regulatory and stem cell-like memory CD4+ T cells were sorted on a BD FACSAria II. A purity above 95% was achieved for all sorted populations. PBMCs were separated immediately by Lymphoprep density gradient centrifugation and were stained directly, without being cultured. So that batch effects would be minimized, each experiment stained and sorted samples in pairs, pairing one healthy donor with one patient. This entry is derived from a study of beta chain features in type 1 diabetes (dated by TCRdb to the late 2010s). Regarding the research as a whole: No differences in mean age, gender distribution, total cell number or subset yield were found between patients and healthy donors. A total of some 100,000,000 sorted cells were examined across all samples, and a strong correlation was observed between cell number per subset and RNA yield. Regulatory and stem cell-like memory subsets were obtained from only 8 patients and roughly eight healthy donors, while naive and central memory subsets were obtained from all 28 donors. The study compared TCRB repertoires of sorted circulating CD4+ T cell subsets between recently diagnosed type 1 diabetes patients and matched healthy donors.

On the study overall, not on this receptor specifically: The naive, central memory and regulatory TCRB repertoires appeared to resemble one another more closely among patients than among healthy donors. Type 1 diabetes patients showed a moderate but significant shortening of TCRB CDR3 length in all four CD4+ subsets. PCR might favor shorter templates, but patient and control samples were amplified and corrected together, so any skew would affect both groups equally. At VDJ recombination sites, patients with type 1 diabetes made fewer insertions and deleted more nucleotides, a pattern implying thymic rearrangement abnormalities. Because cDNA rather than genomic DNA was sequenced, highly expressing activated cells could have been over-represented, although no difference in activation and CD3 levels was found between groups. Only small numbers of individuals were included in the HLA sub-analyses, which left unresolved whether HLA type had any influence on TCRB rearrangement.

The CDR3 sequence holds 16 residues, the cysteine and phenylalanine included. Kept here is only the CDR3 DNA, which spans 48 bases and is read in frame from base 1. The germline V gene encodes CDR1 SGDLS and CDR2 YYNGEE. Trimming takes 0 bases from V and 0 bases from J, and the germline ends sit 11 bases apart. The entire amount of isolated RNA was reverse transcribed using the High Capacity cDNA Reverse Transcription Kit, so the sequenced TCRB transcripts were expressed ones. Naive, central memory and regulatory T cell samples underwent deep immunoSEQ sequencing, averaging roughly 3.3 million total reads per sample. Sorted cells were lysed in RLT buffer, and RNA was extracted using DNase-treated RNeasy Micro or Mini kits according to cell number. To prevent cross-contamination, each cell subset was processed individually, whereas patient and healthy donor samples were processed jointly. The immunoSEQ multiplex PCR was used to amplify TCRB sequences from cDNA, yielding 87-bp fragments that span the CDR3 region. Sequencing of the amplicons was done on the Illumina HiSeq platform. The study's processing was this. PCR bias was corrected computationally using synthetic template baselines, and reads within Hamming distance 2 were collapsed, with unmergeable singletons discarded. By aligning reads against IMGT, V, D and J genes, CDR3 length, and insertions or deletions at six rearrangement sites were assigned. Within each subset, clonotype counts were normalized to sorted cell number, after which true diversity and Gini coefficients were computed with the tcR R package. The overlap coefficient, calculated on TCRB nucleotide sequences, was used to quantify repertoire sharing. TCRdb limited this immuneACCESS table to in-frame rearrangements with V and J called. A share of clones is missing; checked studies link under half to unresolved V genes, and the rest is unexplained. The V and J calls and clone size are taken from that table; D and trimming were inferred from the DNA. This sample gives approximately 160,000 clones in total; about 9.8% of them show up just once. Roughly 2.5% of the sample belongs to the ten largest clones.

The rearrangement combines TRBV9 with TRBJ2-3; the D segment could be TRBD2, given 5 matching bases. The sample comprised central memory CD4+ T cells from blood. The sequence was collected from a woman between 18 and 29 years old in good health. The DNA reads as follows: TGTGCCAGCAGCGTAGAGAGGGTAACTAGCACAGATACGCAGTATTTT. Its amino acids are CASSVERVTSTDTQYF.